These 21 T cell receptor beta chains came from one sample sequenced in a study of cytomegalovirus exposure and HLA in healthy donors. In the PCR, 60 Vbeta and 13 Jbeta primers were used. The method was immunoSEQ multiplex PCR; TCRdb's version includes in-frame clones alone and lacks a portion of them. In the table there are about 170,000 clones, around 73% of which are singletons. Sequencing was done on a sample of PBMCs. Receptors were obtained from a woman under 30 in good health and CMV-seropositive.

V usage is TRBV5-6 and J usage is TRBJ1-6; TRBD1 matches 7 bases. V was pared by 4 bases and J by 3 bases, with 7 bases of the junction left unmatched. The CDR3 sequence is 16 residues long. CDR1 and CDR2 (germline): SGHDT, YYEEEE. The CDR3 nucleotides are TGTGCCAGCAGCCCAGGGGGGCAGCTCTATAATTCACCCCTCCACTTT. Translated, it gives CASSPGGQLYNSPLHF.

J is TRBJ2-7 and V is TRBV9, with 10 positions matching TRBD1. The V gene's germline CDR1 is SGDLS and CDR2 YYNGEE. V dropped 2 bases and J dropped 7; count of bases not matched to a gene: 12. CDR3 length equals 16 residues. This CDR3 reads CASSVATGTGAIEQYF. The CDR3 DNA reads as TGTGCCAGCAGCGTCGCCACCGGGACAGGGGCGATAGAGCAGTACTTC.

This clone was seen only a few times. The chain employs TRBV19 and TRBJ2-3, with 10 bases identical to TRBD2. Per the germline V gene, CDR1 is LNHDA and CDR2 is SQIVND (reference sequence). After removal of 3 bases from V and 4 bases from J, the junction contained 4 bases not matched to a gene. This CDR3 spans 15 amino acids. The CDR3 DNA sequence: TGTGCCAGTAGTATTGAGCTAGCGGGAGCAGATACGCAGTATTTT. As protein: CASSIELAGADTQYF.

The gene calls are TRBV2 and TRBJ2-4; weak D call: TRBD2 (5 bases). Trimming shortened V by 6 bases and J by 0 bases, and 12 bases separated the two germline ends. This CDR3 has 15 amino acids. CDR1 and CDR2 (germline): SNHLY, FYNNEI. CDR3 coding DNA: TGTGCCAGCAGCGAGGAACGGGGAGCCAAAAACATTCAGTACTTC. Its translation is CASSEERGAKNIQYF. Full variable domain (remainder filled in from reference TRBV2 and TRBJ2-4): EPEVTQTPSHQVTQMGQEVILRCVPISNHLYFYWYRQILGQKVEFLVSFYNNEISEKSEIFDDQFSVERPDGSNFTLKIRSTKLEDSAMYFCASSEERGAKNIQYFGAGTRLSVL.

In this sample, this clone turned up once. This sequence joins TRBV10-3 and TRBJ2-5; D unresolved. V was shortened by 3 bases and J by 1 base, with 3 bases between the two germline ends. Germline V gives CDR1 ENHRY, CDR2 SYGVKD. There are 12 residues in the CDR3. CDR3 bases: TGTGCCATCAGTGACGTCCAAGAGACCCAGTACTTC. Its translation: CAISDVQETQYF.

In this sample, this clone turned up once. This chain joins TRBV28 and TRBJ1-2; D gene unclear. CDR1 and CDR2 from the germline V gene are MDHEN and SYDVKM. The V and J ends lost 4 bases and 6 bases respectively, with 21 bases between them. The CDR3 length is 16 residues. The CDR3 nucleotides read TGTGCCAGCAGTTCAGCACGAGGACTTTTAGGGCATGGCTACACCTTC. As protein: CASSSARGLLGHGYTF.

The CDR3 loop reads CASSEKVRETQYF. The CDR3 DNA is TGTGCCAGCAGCGAGAAAGTGAGGGAGACCCAGTACTTC. The chain has TRBV11-2 and TRBJ2-5; D remains ambiguous. Germline V gene data show CDR1 as SGHAT and CDR2 as FQNNGV. The CDR3 totals 13 residues. The V end was cut by 5 bases, the J end by 5 bases, with 12 bases between.

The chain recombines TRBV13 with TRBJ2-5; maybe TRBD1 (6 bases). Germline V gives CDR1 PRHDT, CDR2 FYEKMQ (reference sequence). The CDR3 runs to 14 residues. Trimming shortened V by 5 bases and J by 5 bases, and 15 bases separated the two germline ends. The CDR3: CASSMKGGVETQYF. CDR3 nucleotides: TGTGCCAGCAGCATGAAAGGGGGAGTGGAGACCCAGTACTTC.

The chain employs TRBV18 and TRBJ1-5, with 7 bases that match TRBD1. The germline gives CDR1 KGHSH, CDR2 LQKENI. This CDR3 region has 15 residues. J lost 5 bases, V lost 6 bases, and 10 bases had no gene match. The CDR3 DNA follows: TGTGCCAGCTCCCCGACGACAGGGAGATATCAGCCCCAGCATTTT. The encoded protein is CASSPTTGRYQPQHF.

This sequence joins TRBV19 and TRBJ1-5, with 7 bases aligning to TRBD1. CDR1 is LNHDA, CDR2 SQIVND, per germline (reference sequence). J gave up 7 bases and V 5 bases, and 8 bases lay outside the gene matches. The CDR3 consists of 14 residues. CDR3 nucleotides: TGTGCCAGTAGTCCCGGACAGGTTCGGCAGCCCCAGCATTTT. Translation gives CASSPGQVRQPQHF.

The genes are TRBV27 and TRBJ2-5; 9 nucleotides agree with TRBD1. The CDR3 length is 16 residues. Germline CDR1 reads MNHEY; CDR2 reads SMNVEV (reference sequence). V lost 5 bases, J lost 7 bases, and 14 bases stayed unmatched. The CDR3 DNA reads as TGTGCCAGCAGTGGGCATTACAGGACAGGGGTCGGGACCCAGTACTTC. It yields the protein CASSGHYRTGVGTQYF.

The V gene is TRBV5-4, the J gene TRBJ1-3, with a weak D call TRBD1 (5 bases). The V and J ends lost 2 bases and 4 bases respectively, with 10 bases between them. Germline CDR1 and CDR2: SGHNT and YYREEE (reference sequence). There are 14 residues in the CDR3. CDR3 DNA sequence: TGTGCCAGCAGCTTTACAGGTTCCGGAAACACCATATATTTT. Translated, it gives CASSFTGSGNTIYF.

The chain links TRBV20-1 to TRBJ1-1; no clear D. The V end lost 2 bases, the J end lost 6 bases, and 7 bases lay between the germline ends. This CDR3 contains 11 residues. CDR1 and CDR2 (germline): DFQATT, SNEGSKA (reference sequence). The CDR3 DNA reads TGCAGTGCTAGAAACAGTCCTGAAGCTTTCTTT. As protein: CSARNSPEAFF.

DNA of the CDR3: TGTGCCAGCAGTTTGGAGGCCGGGGAGCTGTTTTTT. Protein product: CASSLEAGELFF. This rearrangement joins TRBV28 to TRBJ2-2, with a weak D call TRBD2 (5 bases). The CDR3 sequence is 12 residues long. V was pared by 3 bases and J by 6 bases, with 5 bases between. Germline V gene lookup returns CDR1 MDHEN and CDR2 SYDVKM.

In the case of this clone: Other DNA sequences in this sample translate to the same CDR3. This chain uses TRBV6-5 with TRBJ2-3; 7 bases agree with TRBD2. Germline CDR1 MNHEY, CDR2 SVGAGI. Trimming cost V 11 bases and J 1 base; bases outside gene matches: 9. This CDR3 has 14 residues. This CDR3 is CASRLAGGTDTQYF. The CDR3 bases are TGTGCCTCTAGGCTGGCGGGGGGCACAGATACGCAGTATTTT.

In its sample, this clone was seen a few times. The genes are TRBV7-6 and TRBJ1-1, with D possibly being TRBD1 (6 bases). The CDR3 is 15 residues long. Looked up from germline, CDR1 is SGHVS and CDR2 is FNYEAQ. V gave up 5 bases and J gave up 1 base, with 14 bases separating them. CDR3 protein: CASSLLGQTNTEAFF. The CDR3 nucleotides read TGTGCCAGCAGCCTCTTAGGACAGACGAACACTGAAGCTTTCTTT.

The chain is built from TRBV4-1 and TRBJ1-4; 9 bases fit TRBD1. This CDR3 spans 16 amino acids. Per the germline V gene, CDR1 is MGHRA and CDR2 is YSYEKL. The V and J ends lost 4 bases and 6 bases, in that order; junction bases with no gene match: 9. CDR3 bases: TGCGCCAGCAGCCGGGACACAGGGGGCTTATATGAAAAACTGTTTTTT. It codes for CASSRDTGGLYEKLFF.

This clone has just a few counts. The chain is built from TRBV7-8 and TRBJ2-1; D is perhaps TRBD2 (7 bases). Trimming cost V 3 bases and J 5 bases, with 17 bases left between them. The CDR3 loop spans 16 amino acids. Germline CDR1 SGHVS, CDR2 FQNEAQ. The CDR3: CASSFPIGGANNEQFF. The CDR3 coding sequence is TGTGCCAGCAGCTTCCCGATAGGGGGGGCGAACAATGAGCAGTTCTTC. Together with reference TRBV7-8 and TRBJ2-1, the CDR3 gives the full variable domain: GAGVSQSPRYKVAKRGQDVALRCDPISGHVSLFWYQQALGQGPEFLTYFQNEAQLDKSGLPSDRFFAERPEGSVSTLKIQRTQQEDSAVYLCASSFPIGGANNEQFFGPGTRLTVL.

CDR3 in amino acids: CAWSRGRGGTQYF. CDR3 nucleotide sequence: TGTGCCTGGAGTCGCGGGAGGGGCGGTACGCAGTATTTT. The V call is TRBV30, the J call TRBJ2-3; TRBD2 aligns across 9 bases. This CDR3 spans 13 amino acids. The junction had 5 bases not matched to a gene; V was cut back by 2 bases and J by 8 bases. Germline V gene lookup returns CDR1 GTSNPN and CDR2 SVGIG (reference sequence).

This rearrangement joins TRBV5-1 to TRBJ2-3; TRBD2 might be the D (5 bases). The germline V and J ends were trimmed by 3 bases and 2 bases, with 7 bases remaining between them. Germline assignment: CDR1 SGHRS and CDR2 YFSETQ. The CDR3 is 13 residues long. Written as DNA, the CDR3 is TGCGCCAGCAGCTACGGGGACACAGATACGCAGTATTTT. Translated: CASSYGDTDTQYF.

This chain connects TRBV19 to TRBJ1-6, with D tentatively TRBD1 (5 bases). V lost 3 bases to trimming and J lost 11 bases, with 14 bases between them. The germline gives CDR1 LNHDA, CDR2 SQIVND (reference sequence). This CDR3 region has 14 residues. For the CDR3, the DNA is TGTGCCAGTAGTATTGTCGGGGGGATGACACCCCTCCACTTT. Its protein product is CASSIVGGMTPLHF.